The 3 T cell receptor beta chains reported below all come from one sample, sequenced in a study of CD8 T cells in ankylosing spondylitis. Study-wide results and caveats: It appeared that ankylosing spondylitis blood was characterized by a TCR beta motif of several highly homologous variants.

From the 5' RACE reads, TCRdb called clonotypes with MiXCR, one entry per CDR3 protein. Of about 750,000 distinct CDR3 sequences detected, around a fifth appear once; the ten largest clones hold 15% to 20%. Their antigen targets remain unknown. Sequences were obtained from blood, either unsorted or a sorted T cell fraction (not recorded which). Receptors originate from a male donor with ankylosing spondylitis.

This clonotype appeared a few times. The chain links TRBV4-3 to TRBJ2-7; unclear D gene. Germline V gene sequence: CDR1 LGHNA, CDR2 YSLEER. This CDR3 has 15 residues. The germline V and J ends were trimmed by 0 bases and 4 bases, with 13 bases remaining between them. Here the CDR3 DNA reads TGCGCCAGCAGCCAAGATCAATGGGTGGAGTACGAGCAGTACTTC. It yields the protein CASSQDQWVEYEQYF.

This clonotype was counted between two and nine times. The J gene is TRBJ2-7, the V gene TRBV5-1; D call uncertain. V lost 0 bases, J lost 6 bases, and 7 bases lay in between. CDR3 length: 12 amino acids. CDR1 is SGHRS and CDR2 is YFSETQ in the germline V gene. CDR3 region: CASSLETGEQYF. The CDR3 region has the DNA TGCGCCAGCAGCTTGGAAACTGGCGAGCAGTACTTC.

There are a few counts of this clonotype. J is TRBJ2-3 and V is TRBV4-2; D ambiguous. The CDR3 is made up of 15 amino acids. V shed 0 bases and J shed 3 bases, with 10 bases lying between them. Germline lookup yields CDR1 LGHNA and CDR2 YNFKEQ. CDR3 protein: CASSQDNGATDTQYF. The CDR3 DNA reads TGTGCCAGCAGCCAAGATAACGGCGCGACAGATACGCAGTATTTT.